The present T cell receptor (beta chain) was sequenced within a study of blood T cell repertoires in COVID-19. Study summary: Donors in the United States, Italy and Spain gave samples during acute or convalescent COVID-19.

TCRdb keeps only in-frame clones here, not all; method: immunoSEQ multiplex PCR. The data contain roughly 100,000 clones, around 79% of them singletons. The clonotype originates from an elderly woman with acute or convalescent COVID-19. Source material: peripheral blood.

The CDR3 DNA reads TGTGCCAGCACTAGCGGGTTCCACGAGCAGTACTTC. Its protein product is CASTSGFHEQYF. V usage is TRBV2 and J usage is TRBJ2-7; 8 bases match TRBD2. Germline V gives CDR1 SNHLY, CDR2 FYNNEI. The CDR3 contains 12 residues. V gave up 7 bases and J gave up 5 bases; unmatched junction bases: 4.